This TCR beta chain appears in the sequencing data of a study of blood T cell repertoires in COVID-19 (dated by TCRdb to between 2020 and 2021). Regarding the research as a whole: Samples covering the acute and convalescent phases of COVID-19 were provided by collaborators in the United States, Italy and Spain. The material from the prospective study consisted of cDNA or gDNA derived from T cells, B-cell-depleted T cells, or PBMCs. Subjects who had been exposed to COVID-19, were actively infected with it, or had recovered from it provided the deeply sampled blood TCRbeta repertoires that made up the dataset. The repertoires were made available in a free public database intended to serve as a resource for research on the immune response to SARS-CoV-2. The samples were drawn from the first 160 participants of the ongoing ImmuneRACE study and from some 1,300 subjects provided by 6 global collaborators. Sample metadata almost always included a de-identified subject ID, COVID-19 status, age in years and sex. Where available, HLA class I and class II types were taken from metadata supplied by the sample provider and were not determined by assay-based typing.

Participants in the prospective study were aged roughly 18 to 95 years, lived in some 24 United States geographic areas, and enrolled through a virtual design. In the prospective study, cohorts were assigned on the basis of participant-reported clinical history obtained from a screening survey and a study questionnaire. For ImmuneRACE Cohort 3, a participant was defined as recovered based on two consecutive negative NP/OP PCR tests, clearance by a healthcare professional, or resolution of symptoms. Each participant in the prospective study had whole blood, serum and a nasopharyngeal or oropharyngeal swab collected by mobile phlebotomists. Over a roughly two-month period, participants in the prospective study had the option of providing additional blood draws and questionnaires. Prospective study blood samples were shipped either frozen or at room temperature before DNA extraction. From the cysteine up to the phenylalanine, the CDR3 has a length of 17 residues. The DNA shown is the 51-base CDR3, in frame from base 1. From the germline V gene (reference sequence), CDR1 is LGHDT and CDR2 is YNNKEL. Relative to germline, V is 4 bases shorter and J is 1 base shorter, with 19 bases between their ends.

Study-wide conclusions, independent of this receptor: Clinical and demographic metadata were provided uncurated, with the amount varying by source and participant.

With regard to this clone: Its antigen remains unidentified. Base qualities are not recorded, but no much larger clone differs from it by a single base.

TCRbeta CDR3 regions were amplified from genomic DNA by means of the immunoSEQ Assay, a bias-controlled multiplex PCR. The paper's processing steps were these. Within the assay, amplification of reference gene primers was used to estimate how many nucleated cells each sample contained. Sequence reads were collapsed and filtered to measure the absolute abundance of every unique TCRbeta CDR3 rearrangement. For each sample, productive Simpson clonality was calculated by taking the square root of Simpson's diversity index across productive rearrangements. Imported from immuneACCESS, the table was reduced by TCRdb to in-frame sequences with V and J called. These copies leave out some clones; in studies compared against another copy, an unresolved V gene accounts for under half, and the cause of the remainder is not known. V and J calls and clone size come straight from that table; D and trimming were deduced from the DNA. This sample holds 300,000 to 450,000 clones; roughly 86% were observed only once. The ten largest make up 1.3% of the sample.

The clonotype originates from a man aged 25-45 years who had recovered from COVID-19. The sample was PBMCs or T cells enriched from blood (not recorded which). This sequence uses TRBV3-1 (or the pseudogene TRBV3-2) and TRBJ2-5; TRBD1 might be the D gene, on 5 matching bases. The DNA sequence is given as TGTGCCAGCAGCCGATCCCCATTTCAGGGTCCCCAAGAGACCCAGTACTTC. It specifies CASSRSPFQGPQETQYF.